These T cell receptor beta chains were read from a single sample in a study of CD8 T cells in ankylosing spondylitis. TCRdb reanalysed the 5' RACE reads using MiXCR and keeps one entry per CDR3 protein. The data contain around 300,000 distinct CDR3 sequences, 14% to 15% of them singletons. Sequenced input: blood, either unsorted or a sorted T cell fraction (not recorded which). These receptors were obtained from a male donor with ankylosing spondylitis or in good health (not recorded which). CDR3s include the opening cysteine and the closing phenylalanine or tryptophan. A D gene is named only where the DNA matches it firmly. Only some rows state a clone size, as once, few, many or a class for expanded clones.

v_call	clone_size	d_call	j_call	cdr3_length	cdr3_aa	cdr3_nt
TRBV29-1	-	-	TRBJ2-3	13	CSVEVAGTDTQYF	TGCAGCGTTGAAGTGGCCGGCACAGATACGCAGTATTTT
TRBV30	-	-	TRBJ1-1	12	CAWMTVNTEAFF	TGTGCCTGGATGACAGTGAACACTGAAGCTTTCTTT
TRBV5-1	few	TRBD1	TRBJ2-7	14	CASSSQTGSYEQYF	TGCGCCAGCAGCTCCCAGACAGGGTCCTACGAGCAGTACTTC
TRBV3-1	few	TRBD1	TRBJ2-7	16	CASSQAPGTAAHGQYF	TGTGCCAGCAGCCAAGCTCCAGGGACAGCCGCCCATGGGCAGTACTTC
TRBV6-1	few	-	TRBJ1-6	15	CASSEREAYNSPLHF	TGTGCCAGCAGTGAAAGGGAAGCATATAATTCACCCCTCCACTTT
TRBV19	few	-	TRBJ1-1	13	CAASYRMNTEAFF	TGTGCCGCCTCCTACAGGATGAACACTGAAGCTTTCTTT
TRBV20-1	few	-	TRBJ1-5	15	CSARDPTARGQPQHF	TGCAGTGCTAGAGACCCGACAGCCCGGGGACAGCCCCAGCATTTT
TRBV12-3/TRBV12-4	many	-	TRBJ1-6	12	CASSAGNSPLHF	TGTGCCAGCTCGGCGGGTAATTCACCCCTCCACTTT
TRBV12-3/TRBV12-4	-	TRBD2	TRBJ2-1	18	CASSLRAGGTGPYNEQFF	TGTGCCAGCAGTCTCCGGGCGGGAGGCACCGGACCCTACAATGAGCAGTTCTTC
TRBV6-1	-	-	TRBJ1-6	15	CASRKDFGNNSPLHF	TGTGCCAGCAGAAAGGATTTTGGCAATAATTCACCCCTCCACTTT
TRBV20-1	-	-	TRBJ2-1	13	CSAGTRRGNEQFF	TGCAGTGCCGGGACCCGGCGAGGTAATGAGCAGTTCTTC
TRBV20-1	-	TRBD2	TRBJ2-3	18	CSARDGGLAGGPTDTQYF	TGCAGTGCTAGAGATGGTGGACTAGCGGGGGGGCCCACAGATACGCAGTATTTT
TRBV6-5	-	TRBD2	TRBJ2-7	16	CASSYSFSGRPHEQYF	TGTGCCAGCAGTTACTCCTTTAGCGGGAGACCCCACGAGCAGTACTTC